A selection of T cell receptor beta chains follows, all from one sample in a study of monozygotic twins with inflammatory bowel disease. TCRdb processed the 5' RACE reads again and assigns one entry to each CDR3 protein, with no DNA. The specimen's table records approximately 400,000 distinct CDR3 sequences. Sequenced input: blood. These receptors all come from a human donor with ulcerative colitis or Crohn's disease, or a healthy co-twin of an affected twin (not recorded which). Each CDR3 is given with its conserved first and last residue. The order of the fields is V gene, J gene, CDR3 protein.

TRBV7-2	TRBJ2-7	CASSERTSHEQYF
TRBV7-8	TRBJ2-1	CASSLGLALNEQFF
TRBV7-2	TRBJ2-3	CASSLASSLAPDTQYF
TRBV7-9	TRBJ2-7	CASSLADRVNDEQYF
TRBV5-4	TRBJ2-1	CASSLADARASYNEQFF
TRBV24-1	TRBJ2-3	CATSDSRGVGPDTQYF
TRBV4-1	TRBJ2-1	CASSQGFRELSSYNEQFF
TRBV7-9	TRBJ2-5	CASKGPASGETQYF
TRBV6-2/TRBV6-3	TRBJ2-1	CASRTSGGYEQFF
TRBV4-3	TRBJ2-5	CASSQGGRLYQETQYF
TRBV7-2	TRBJ2-4	CASSLGPKNIQYF
TRBV6-2/TRBV6-3	TRBJ2-5	CASSLGTSAAETQYF
TRBV7-9	TRBJ1-3	CASSSPSGTERNTIYF
TRBV10-3	TRBJ2-7	CAISRAGTGAYEQYF
TRBV2	TRBJ2-1	CASSEEGPGYNEQFF
TRBV5-5	TRBJ2-5	CASSRSGEETQYF
TRBV5-4	TRBJ1-2	CASSLAGADGYTF
TRBV5-1	TRBJ1-1	CASSLTVGTGPNTEAFF
TRBV12-3/TRBV12-4	TRBJ1-2	CASSFSYDRGYTF
TRBV7-9	TRBJ2-7	CASSVTGGEQYF